This TCR beta chain was sequenced during a study of blood T cell repertoires in COVID-19. Overall study: COVID-19 samples collected from the United States, Italy and Spain covered acute and convalescent phases.

This clone turned up a few times. In the study's own analysis: Reference gene primers were amplified, and this amplification served to estimate nucleated cell counts. Produced via immunoSEQ multiplex PCR; TCRdb's table is partial and in-frame only. That table gives V, J and clone size, and the DNA gave D and trimming. The data show roughly 250,000 clones, about nine tenths seen once. Participants' reported clinical history set cohort assignment. Trimming left V 2 bases short and J 7 bases short, with 11 bases between. Germline V lookup: CDR1 MNHEY, CDR2 SVGEGT. CDR3 length: 13 amino acids. Sequenced: PBMCs or T cells enriched from blood (not recorded which). The source of this sequence is a young woman with acute COVID-19. The genes are TRBV6-2 or TRBV6-3 and TRBJ1-2; no definite D call. The CDR3 bases are TGTGCCAGCAGTTACCAAGGTAGCTTTGGCTACACCTTC. Residues: CASSYQGSFGYTF.